Ten or more counts support the clone carrying this T cell receptor beta chain. This sample was included in a study of T cells after yellow fever vaccination. Germline V lookup: CDR1 SEHNR, CDR2 FQNEAQ (reference sequence). The germline V and J ends were trimmed by 2 bases and 1 base, with 11 bases remaining between them. CDR3 length equals 15 residues. TCRdb processed the 5' RACE reads anew with MiXCR; each CDR3 protein has one entry. The sample records 65,000 to 90,000 distinct CDR3 sequences, about 7.7% being singletons. The sequence derives from a man aged 30 to 45 who received the YFV17D yellow fever vaccine. The J gene is TRBJ2-5, the V gene TRBV7-9, with D unclear. Specimen: CD8+ T cells sorted from PBMCs, collected on the day of the yellow fever booster vaccination. CDR3: CASSLFQLAQETQYF. The DNA for the CDR3 is TGTGCCAGCAGCTTATTTCAGTTGGCCCAAGAGACCCAGTACTTC.